One and the same sample provided the 24 T cell receptor beta chains below, sequenced in a study of patients and donors after allogeneic stem cell transplantation. TCRdb fed the RT-PCR reads into MiXCR, producing one record per CDR3 protein. In the table there are 10,000 to 13,000 distinct CDR3 sequences, 20% to 25% of which are singletons. Sequenced input: blood, either unsorted or a sorted T cell fraction (not recorded which). The receptors were gathered from a human donor who was either an allogeneic HSCT recipient or a stem cell or donor lymphocyte infusion donor (not recorded which). It is not recorded whose cells these are; they may come from a transplant donor.

This clonotype has just a few counts. The V call is TRBV7-9, the J call TRBJ2-1; no definite D call. The V gene's germline CDR1 is SEHNR and CDR2 FQNEAQ (reference sequence). V was pared by 1 base and J by 0 bases, with 10 bases between. The CDR3 is made up of 16 amino acids. The CDR3: CASSLEWRGSYNEQFF. The CDR3 nucleotides read TGTGCCAGCAGCTTAGAATGGAGAGGCTCCTACAATGAGCAGTTCTTC.

This rearrangement joins TRBV5-6 to TRBJ1-3; TRBD1 matches at 7 bases. V gave up 4 bases and J gave up 0 bases; unmatched junction bases: 13. Per the germline V gene, CDR1 is SGHDT and CDR2 is YYEEEE. CDR3 size: 18 residues. The CDR3 protein is CASSPEGARHRSGNTIYF. The CDR3 nucleotides read TGTGCCAGCAGCCCCGAGGGGGCACGACACCGCTCTGGAAACACCATATATTTT.

In its sample, this clonotype was seen once. The chain is built from TRBV3-1 and TRBJ2-7; no firm D call. Germline loops: CDR1 LGHDT, CDR2 YNNKEL (reference sequence). The CDR3 loop spans 12 amino acids. V lost 1 base to trimming and J lost 7 bases, with 8 bases between them. The DNA of the CDR3 is TGTGCCAGCAGCCAAGTAGGGAAGGAGCAGTACTTC. This gives the protein CASSQVGKEQYF.

Notes on this clonotype: Without the conserved terminal phenylalanine or tryptophan, this CDR3 likely stems from a read error. CDR3 nucleotide sequence: TGTGCCAGCAGCTGGCCAGGGGGACCGCAAGAGACCCAGTACATC. Residues: CASSWPGGPQETQYI. J is TRBJ2-5 and V is TRBV7-9, with 7 bases lining up with TRBD1. Germline values: CDR1 SEHNR, CDR2 FQNEAQ (reference sequence). V trimming: 4 bases; J trimming: 2 bases; junction bases outside the gene matches: 7. The CDR3 is 15 amino acids.

The V call is TRBV6-1, the J call TRBJ1-1, with 8 bases identical to TRBD1. The CDR3 length is 13 residues. After removal of 6 bases from V and 4 bases from J, the junction contained 4 bases not matched to a gene. Germline CDR1 and CDR2: MNHNS and SASEGT. As DNA, the CDR3 is TGTGCCAGCAGAACAGGGGGGGGCACTGAAGCTTTCTTT. This sequence encodes CASRTGGGTEAFF.

This clonotype was seen a few times. The gene calls are TRBV4-1 and TRBJ1-2; 10 positions match TRBD1. Germline loops: CDR1 MGHRA, CDR2 YSYEKL. With V trimmed by 2 bases and J by 7 bases, 7 bases remained unmatched. The CDR3 spans 15 residues. Written as DNA, the CDR3 is TGCGCCAGCAGCCAAAAGACAGGGGGCTTGGTTGGCTACACCTTC. Translation gives CASSQKTGGLVGYTF.

This clonotype was observed a few times. The chain recombines TRBV6-5 with TRBJ1-3, with D possibly being TRBD1 (5 bases). The germline gives CDR1 MNHEY, CDR2 SVGAGI. The CDR3 is 15 amino acids. The V gene lost 0 bases and the J gene lost 0 bases, with 6 bases spanning the gap. The CDR3 loop reads CASSYSGDSGNTIYF. The CDR3 nucleotides are TGTGCCAGCAGTTACTCGGGGGACTCTGGAAACACCATATATTTT.

This clonotype has a handful of counts. The chain couples TRBV4-1 to TRBJ2-3, with 7 bases lining up with TRBD1. Trimming took 3 bases from V and 2 from J; bases not matched to a gene: 8. The CDR3 extends over 16 amino acids. Per germline, CDR1 MGHRA and CDR2 YSYEKL. CDR3 DNA sequence: TGCGCCAGCAGCCACACGACCGGGACAGACACAGATACGCAGTATTTT. Its protein is CASSHTTGTDTDTQYF.

The genes are TRBV12-3 or TRBV12-4 and TRBJ1-2; D unresolved. CDR3 size: 15 residues. The ends were cut back, 5 bases at V and 5 bases at J, with 18 bases in the middle. The CDR3 protein is CASSPSGGNRYGYTF. Here the CDR3 DNA reads TGTGCCAGCAGTCCTTCGGGAGGGAATAGGTATGGCTACACCTTC.

CDR3 loop: CASSGGGLNTEAFF. The DNA of the CDR3 is TGTGCCAGCAGCGGAGGGGGTTTGAACACTGAAGCTTTCTTT. This chain joins TRBV2 and TRBJ1-1; tentatively, D is TRBD1 (6 bases). This CDR3 spans 14 amino acids. V shed 6 bases and J shed 0 bases, with 11 bases lying between them. Germline values: CDR1 SNHLY, CDR2 FYNNEI.

This clonotype was picked up many times. This chain joins TRBV5-6 and TRBJ1-5; 7 bases are shared with TRBD1. Unmatched junction bases numbered 3, after V lost 4 bases and J lost 5 bases. Germline values: CDR1 SGHDT, CDR2 YYEEEE. CDR3 size: 13 residues. The CDR3 DNA reads TGTGCCAGCAGCACAGGGGTGGATCAGCCCCAGCATTTT. Translated: CASSTGVDQPQHF.

This rearrangement joins TRBV10-3 to TRBJ1-2; 9 bases map to TRBD1. J was trimmed by 6 bases and V by 5 bases; bases with no gene match: 4. Germline CDR1 and CDR2: ENHRY and SYGVKD. The CDR3 covers 13 residues. The DNA for the CDR3 is TGTGCCATCAGTCCTACAGGGGGCGATGGCTACACCTTC. This encodes CAISPTGGDGYTF.

The chain uses TRBV3-1 and TRBJ1-2; D is undetermined. The germline V gene encodes CDR1 LGHDT and CDR2 YNNKEL (reference sequence). The germline V and J ends were trimmed by 0 bases and 1 base, with 15 bases remaining between them. The CDR3 runs 17 residues. The CDR3 sequence is CASSQDSHRTNNYGYTF. CDR3 coding DNA: TGTGCCAGCAGCCAAGATTCCCATCGAACCAATAACTATGGCTACACCTTC.

The chain uses TRBV27 and TRBJ2-1; D possibly corresponds to TRBD1 (5 bases). Germline CDR1 and CDR2: MNHEY and SMNVEV (reference sequence). The CDR3 sequence is 15 residues long. Trimming shortened V by 5 bases and J by 2 bases, and 13 bases separated the two germline ends. The CDR3 protein is CASSPNRWTYNEQFF. The CDR3 DNA follows: TGTGCCAGCAGTCCGAACAGGTGGACCTACAATGAGCAGTTCTTC.

Many counts were recorded for this clonotype. The chain joins TRBV29-1 to TRBJ1-2; possible D gene TRBD1, 6 bases. The germline CDR1 and CDR2 sequences are SQVTM and ANQGSEA. This CDR3 contains 13 residues. Trimming took off 6 bases at V and 3 bases at J, with 14 bases between the two ends. CDR3 residues: CSVPGQKYYGYTF. For the CDR3, the DNA is TGCAGCGTCCCCGGACAGAAGTACTATGGCTACACCTTC.

In its sample, this clonotype is medium-sized (0.01 to 0.1%). The chain is built from TRBV7-8 and TRBJ2-2, with D possibly matching TRBD1 (6 bases). The V end lost 1 base, the J end lost 9 bases, and 15 bases lay between the germline ends. The germline CDR1 and CDR2 sequences are SGHVS and FQNEAQ. The CDR3 loop spans 15 amino acids. The CDR3 protein is CASSLENTGLRELFF. CDR3 sequence (DNA): TGTGCCAGCAGCTTAGAAAATACAGGGTTGCGGGAGCTGTTTTTT.

This clonotype occurred many times. The rearrangement uses TRBV6-5 and TRBJ1-1; D is possibly TRBD1 (5 bases). The V gene lost 6 bases and the J gene lost 3 bases, with 11 bases spanning the gap. Germline V gene data show CDR1 as MNHEY and CDR2 as SVGAGI. The CDR3 has 13 amino acids. Here the CDR3 reads CASRWGVDTEAFF. CDR3 DNA: TGTGCCAGCAGATGGGGGGTGGACACTGAAGCTTTCTTT.

In its sample, this clonotype was seen a few times. This rearrangement joins TRBV6-5 to TRBJ1-4; TRBD1 aligns across 9 bases. The junction had 17 bases not matched to a gene; V was cut back by 2 bases and J by 7 bases. This CDR3 region has 19 residues. In germline, CDR1 is MNHEY, CDR2 SVGAGI. The CDR3 loop is CASSYEVPGTGREGEKLFF. CDR3 in DNA: TGTGCCAGCAGTTACGAAGTCCCCGGGACAGGGAGAGAAGGTGAAAAACTGTTTTTT.

The genes are TRBV11-1 and TRBJ1-1, with unresolved D. Trimming took 8 bases from V and 7 from J, leaving 11 bases between them. CDR3 length equals 11 residues. Germline CDR1 SGHAT, CDR2 FQDESV (reference sequence). CDR3 in DNA: TGTGCCAGCGTCGCCGATGGTGAAGCTTTCTTT. Its protein is CASVADGEAFF. Drawing the rest from reference TRBV11-1 and TRBJ1-1, the complete variable domain is EAEVAQSPRYKITEKSQAVAFWCDPISGHATLYWYRQILGQGPELLVQFQDESVVDDSQLPKDRFSAERLKGVDSTLKIQPAELGDSAMYLCASVADGEAFFGQGTRLTVV.

The chain joins TRBV7-9 to TRBJ1-3; no clear D. The V gene lost 5 bases and the J gene lost 0 bases, with 14 bases spanning the gap. CDR3 length equals 16 residues. Per germline, CDR1 SEHNR and CDR2 FQNEAQ (reference sequence). The CDR3 sequence: CASSVATLGSGNTIYF. Here the CDR3 DNA reads TGTGCCAGCAGCGTCGCTACCCTAGGCTCTGGAAACACCATATATTTT.

This CDR3 is CASLEATGGSYGYTF. The CDR3 nucleotides are TGTGCCAGCCTAGAAGCGACAGGGGGCAGCTATGGCTACACCTTC. The chain employs TRBV12-3 or TRBV12-4 and TRBJ1-2; 10 bases are a match to TRBD1. V was clipped by 8 bases and J by 4 bases; unmatched bases: 10. The CDR3 spans 15 residues.

This clonotype was recorded once. The chain combines TRBV27 with TRBJ2-7; 8 bases map to TRBD2. Germline lookup yields CDR1 MNHEY and CDR2 SMNVEV (reference sequence). The CDR3 is made up of 16 amino acids. V dropped 8 bases and J dropped 3; count of bases not matched to a gene: 15. This CDR3 reads CASAKGGGSSSYEQYF. CDR3 sequence (DNA): TGTGCCAGCGCTAAGGGCGGGGGGTCTTCAAGCTACGAGCAGTACTTC.

The chain uses TRBV7-9 and TRBJ2-3; 8 bases match TRBD2. J gave up 4 bases and V 3 bases, and 6 bases lay outside the gene matches. CDR1 is SEHNR and CDR2 is FQNEAQ in the germline V gene (reference sequence). This CDR3 has 15 amino acids. CDR3 amino acids: CASSFSGALADTQYF. The DNA for the CDR3 is TGTGCCAGCAGCTTTAGCGGGGCCCTCGCAGATACGCAGTATTTT.

In this sample, this clonotype turned up once. This chain uses TRBV20-1 with TRBJ1-2; maybe TRBD1 (6 bases). The germline CDR1 and CDR2 sequences are DFQATT and SNEGSKA (reference sequence). CDR3 size: 11 residues. The V gene lost 1 base and the J gene lost 9 bases, with 9 bases spanning the gap. The CDR3 nucleotides are TGCAGTGCTAGAGCCGGACAGAGCTACACCTTC. Translating it yields CSARAGQSYTF.